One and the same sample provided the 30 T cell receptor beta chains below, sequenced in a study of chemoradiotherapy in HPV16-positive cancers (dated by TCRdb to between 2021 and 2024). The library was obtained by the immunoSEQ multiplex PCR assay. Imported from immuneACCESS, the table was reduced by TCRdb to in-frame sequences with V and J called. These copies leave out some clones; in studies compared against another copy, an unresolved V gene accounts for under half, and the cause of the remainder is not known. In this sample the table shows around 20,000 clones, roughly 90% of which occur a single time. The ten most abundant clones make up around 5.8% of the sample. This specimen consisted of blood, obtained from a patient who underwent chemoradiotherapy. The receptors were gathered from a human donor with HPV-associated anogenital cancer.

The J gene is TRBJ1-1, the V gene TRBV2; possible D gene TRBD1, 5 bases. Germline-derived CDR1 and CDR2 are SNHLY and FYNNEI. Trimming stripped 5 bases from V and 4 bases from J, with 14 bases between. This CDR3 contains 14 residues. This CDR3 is CASSRKGPGTEAFF. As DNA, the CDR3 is TGTGCCAGCAGTAGGAAGGGGCCGGGCACTGAAGCTTTCTTT. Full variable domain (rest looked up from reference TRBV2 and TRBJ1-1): EPEVTQTPSHQVTQMGQEVILRCVPISNHLYFYWYRQILGQKVEFLVSFYNNEISEKSEIFDDQFSVERPDGSNFTLKIRSTKLEDSAMYFCASSRKGPGTEAFFGQGTRLTVV.

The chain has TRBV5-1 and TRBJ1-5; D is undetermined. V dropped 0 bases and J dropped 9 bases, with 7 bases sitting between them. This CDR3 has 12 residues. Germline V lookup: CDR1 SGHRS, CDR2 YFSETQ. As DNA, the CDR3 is TGCGCCAGCAGCTTGGATGGTGTGCCCCAGCATTTT. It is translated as CASSLDGVPQHF.

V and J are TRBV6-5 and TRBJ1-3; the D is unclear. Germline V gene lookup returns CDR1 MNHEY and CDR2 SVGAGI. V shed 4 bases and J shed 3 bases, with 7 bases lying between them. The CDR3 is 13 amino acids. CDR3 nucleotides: TGTGCCAGCAGTTTACACGTTGGAAACACCATATATTTT. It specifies CASSLHVGNTIYF.

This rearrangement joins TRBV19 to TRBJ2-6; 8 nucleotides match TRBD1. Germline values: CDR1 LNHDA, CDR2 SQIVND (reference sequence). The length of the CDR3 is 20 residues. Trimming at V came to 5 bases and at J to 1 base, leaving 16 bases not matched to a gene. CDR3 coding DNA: TGTGCCAGTAGTGGGCGGGGCCCGGGACAGGATACTTCTGGGGCCAACGTCCTGACTTTC. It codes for CASSGRGPGQDTSGANVLTF.

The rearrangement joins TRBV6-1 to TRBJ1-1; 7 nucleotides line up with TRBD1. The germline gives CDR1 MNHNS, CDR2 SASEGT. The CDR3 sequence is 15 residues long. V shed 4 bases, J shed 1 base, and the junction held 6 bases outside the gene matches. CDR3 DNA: TGTGCCAGCAGTGCCCGACAGGGAGGGAACACTGAAGCTTTCTTT. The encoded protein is CASSARQGGNTEAFF.

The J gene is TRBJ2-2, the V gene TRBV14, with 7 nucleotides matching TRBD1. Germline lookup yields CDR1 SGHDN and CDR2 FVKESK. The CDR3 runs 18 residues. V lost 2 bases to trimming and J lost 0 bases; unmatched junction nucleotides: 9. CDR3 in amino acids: CASSQISRTGSNTGELFF. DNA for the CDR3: TGTGCCAGCAGCCAAATCTCGAGGACAGGCTCGAACACCGGGGAGCTGTTTTTT. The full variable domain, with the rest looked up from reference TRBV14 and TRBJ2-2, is EAGVTQFPSHSVIEKGQTVTLRCDPISGHDNLYWYRRVMGKEIKFLLHFVKESKQDESGMPNNRFLAERTGGTYSTLKVQPAELEDSGVYFCASSQISRTGSNTGELFFGEGSRLTVL.

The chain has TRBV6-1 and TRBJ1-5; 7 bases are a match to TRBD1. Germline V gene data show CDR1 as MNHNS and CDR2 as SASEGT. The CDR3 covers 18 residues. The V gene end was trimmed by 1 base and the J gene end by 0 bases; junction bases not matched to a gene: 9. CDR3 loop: CASSEVGTALNSNQPQHF. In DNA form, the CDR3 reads TGTGCCAGCAGTGAAGTTGGGACAGCCCTTAATAGCAATCAGCCCCAGCATTTT.

CDR3: CASSRLRGNNQPQHF. In DNA form, the CDR3 reads TGTGCCAGCAGTCGACTCCGGGGAAACAATCAGCCCCAGCATTTT. The chain is built from TRBV6-5 and TRBJ1-5; D remains unclear. Germline assignment: CDR1 MNHEY and CDR2 SVGAGI. CDR3 size: 15 residues. Between the trimmed V and J ends, which lost 5 bases and 3 bases, there was a span of 14 bases.

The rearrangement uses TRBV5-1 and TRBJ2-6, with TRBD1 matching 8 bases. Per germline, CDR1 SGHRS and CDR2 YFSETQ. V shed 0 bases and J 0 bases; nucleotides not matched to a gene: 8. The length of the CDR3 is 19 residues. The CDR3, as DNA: TGCGCCAGCAGCTTGGAGAGACAGGGGTTTTCCTCTGGGGCCAACGTCCTGACTTTC. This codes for CASSLERQGFSSGANVLTF.

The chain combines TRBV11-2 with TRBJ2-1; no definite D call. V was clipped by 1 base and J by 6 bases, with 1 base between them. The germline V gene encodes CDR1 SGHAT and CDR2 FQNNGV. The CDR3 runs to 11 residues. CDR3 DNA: TGTGCCAGCAGCTTAGGCAATGAGCAGTTCTTC. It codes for CASSLGNEQFF.

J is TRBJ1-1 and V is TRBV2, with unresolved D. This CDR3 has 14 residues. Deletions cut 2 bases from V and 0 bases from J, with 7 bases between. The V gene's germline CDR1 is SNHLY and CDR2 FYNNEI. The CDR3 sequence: CASSEIGMNTEAFF. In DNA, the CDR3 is TGTGCCAGCAGTGAAATAGGGATGAACACTGAAGCTTTCTTT.

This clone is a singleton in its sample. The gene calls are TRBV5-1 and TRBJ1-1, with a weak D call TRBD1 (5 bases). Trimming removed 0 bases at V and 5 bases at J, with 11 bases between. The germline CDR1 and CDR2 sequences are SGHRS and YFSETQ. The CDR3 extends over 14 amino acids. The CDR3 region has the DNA TGCGCCAGCAGCTTGGTCCGTGGGGGGACTGAAGCTTTCTTT. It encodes CASSLVRGGTEAFF.

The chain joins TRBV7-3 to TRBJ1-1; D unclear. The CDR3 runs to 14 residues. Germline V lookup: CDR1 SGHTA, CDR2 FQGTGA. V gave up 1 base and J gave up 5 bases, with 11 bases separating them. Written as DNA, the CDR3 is TGTGCCAGCAGCTTAAACCCTGACGGAACTGAAGCTTTCTTT. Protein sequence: CASSLNPDGTEAFF.

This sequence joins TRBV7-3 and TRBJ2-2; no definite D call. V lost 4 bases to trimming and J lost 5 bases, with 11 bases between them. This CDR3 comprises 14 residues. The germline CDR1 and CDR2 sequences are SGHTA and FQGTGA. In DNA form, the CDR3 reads TGTGCCAGCAGCTCGGGCCAAGGGACCGGGGAGCTGTTTTTT. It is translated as CASSSGQGTGELFF.

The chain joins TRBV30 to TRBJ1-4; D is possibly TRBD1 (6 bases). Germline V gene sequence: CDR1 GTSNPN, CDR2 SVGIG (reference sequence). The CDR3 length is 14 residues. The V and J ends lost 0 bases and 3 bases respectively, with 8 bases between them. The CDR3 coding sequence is TGTGCCTGGAGTGTAACAGGGCCTAATGAAAAACTGTTTTTT. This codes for CAWSVTGPNEKLFF.

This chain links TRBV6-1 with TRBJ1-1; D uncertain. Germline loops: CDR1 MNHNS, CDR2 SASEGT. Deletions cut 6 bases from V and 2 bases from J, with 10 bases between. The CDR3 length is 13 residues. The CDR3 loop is CASRSQYNTEAFF. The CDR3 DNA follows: TGTGCCAGCAGGTCTCAGTATAACACTGAAGCTTTCTTT.

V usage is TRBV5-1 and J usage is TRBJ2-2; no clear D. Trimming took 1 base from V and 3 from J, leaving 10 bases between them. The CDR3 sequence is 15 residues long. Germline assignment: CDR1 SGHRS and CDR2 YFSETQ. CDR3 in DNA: TGCGCCAGCAGCTTGTGGGCTTCCTACACCGGGGAGCTGTTTTTT. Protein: CASSLWASYTGELFF.

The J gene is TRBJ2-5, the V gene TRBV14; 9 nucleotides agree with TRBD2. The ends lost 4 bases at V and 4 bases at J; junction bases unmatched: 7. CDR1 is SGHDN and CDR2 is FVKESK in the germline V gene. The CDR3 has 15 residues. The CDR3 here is CASSPAGTSLETQYF. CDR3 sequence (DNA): TGTGCCAGCAGCCCTGCCGGGACTAGCTTAGAGACCCAGTACTTC.

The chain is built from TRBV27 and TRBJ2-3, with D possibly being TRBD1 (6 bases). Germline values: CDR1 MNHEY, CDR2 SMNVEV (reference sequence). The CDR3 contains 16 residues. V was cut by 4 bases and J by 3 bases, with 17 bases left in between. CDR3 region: CASSSLTGIGTDTQYF. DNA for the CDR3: TGTGCCAGCAGTTCCCTAACAGGGATTGGGACAGATACGCAGTATTTT.

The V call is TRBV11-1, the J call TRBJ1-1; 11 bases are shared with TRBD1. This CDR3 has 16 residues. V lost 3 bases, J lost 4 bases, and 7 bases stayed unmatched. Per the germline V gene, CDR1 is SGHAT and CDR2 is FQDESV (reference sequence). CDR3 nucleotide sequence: TGTGCCAGCAGCTTTAGGACAGGGGGCAAGATCACTGAAGCTTTCTTT. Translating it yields CASSFRTGGKITEAFF.

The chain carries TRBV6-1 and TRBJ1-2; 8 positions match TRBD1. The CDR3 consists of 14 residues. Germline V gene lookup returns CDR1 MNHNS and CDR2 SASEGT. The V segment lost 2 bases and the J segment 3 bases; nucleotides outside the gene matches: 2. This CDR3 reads CASSETDRDYGYTF. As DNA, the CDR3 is TGTGCCAGCAGTGAAACGGACAGGGACTATGGCTACACCTTC.

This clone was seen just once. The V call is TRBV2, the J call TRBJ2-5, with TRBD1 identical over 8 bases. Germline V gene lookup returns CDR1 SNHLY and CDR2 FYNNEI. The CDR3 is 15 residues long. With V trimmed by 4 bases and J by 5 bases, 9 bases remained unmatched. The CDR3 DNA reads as TGTGCCAGCAGTGCCAAAAATCAGGGGGCTGAGACCCAGTACTTC. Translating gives CASSAKNQGAETQYF.

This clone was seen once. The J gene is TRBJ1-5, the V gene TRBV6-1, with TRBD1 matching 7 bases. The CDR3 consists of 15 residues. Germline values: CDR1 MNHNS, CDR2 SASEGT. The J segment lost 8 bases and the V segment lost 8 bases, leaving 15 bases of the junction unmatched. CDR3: CASERRGHGQEPQHF. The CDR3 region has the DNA TGTGCCAGCGAGAGGAGGGGGCACGGCCAGGAGCCCCAGCATTTT.

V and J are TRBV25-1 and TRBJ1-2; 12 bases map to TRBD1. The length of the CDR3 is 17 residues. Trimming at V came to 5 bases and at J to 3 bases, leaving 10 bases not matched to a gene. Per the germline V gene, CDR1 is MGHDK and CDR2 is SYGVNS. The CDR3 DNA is TGTGCCAGCAGTATAGGGACAGGGGGCCCAGACCACTATGGCTACACCTTC. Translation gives CASSIGTGGPDHYGYTF.

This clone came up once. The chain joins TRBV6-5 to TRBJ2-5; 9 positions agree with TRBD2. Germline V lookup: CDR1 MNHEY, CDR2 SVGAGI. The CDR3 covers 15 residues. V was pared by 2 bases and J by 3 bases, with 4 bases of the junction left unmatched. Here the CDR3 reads CASSYASSGEETQYF. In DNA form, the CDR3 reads TGTGCCAGCAGTTACGCCTCTAGCGGGGAAGAGACCCAGTACTTC.

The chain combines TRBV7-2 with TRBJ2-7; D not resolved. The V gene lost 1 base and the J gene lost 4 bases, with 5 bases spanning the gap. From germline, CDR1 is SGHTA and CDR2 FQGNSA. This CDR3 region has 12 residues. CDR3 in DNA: TGTGCCAGCAGCTTAGTCGAGTACGAGCAGTACTTC. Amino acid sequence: CASSLVEYEQYF.

CDR3 region: CASSSGTRGEKLFF. The DNA for the CDR3 is TGTGCCAGCAGTTCCGGGACCCGGGGGGAAAAACTGTTTTTT. The J gene is TRBJ1-4, the V gene TRBV25-1; D is perhaps TRBD1 (5 bases). CDR1 is MGHDK, CDR2 SYGVNS, per germline. Trimming cost V 5 bases and J 8 bases, with 15 bases left between them. The CDR3 length is 14 residues. Together with reference TRBV25-1 and TRBJ1-4, the CDR3 gives the full variable domain: EADIYQTPRYLVIGTGKKITLECSQTMGHDKMYWYQQDPGMELHLIHYSYGVNSTEKGDLSSESTVSRIRTEHFPLTLESARPSHTSQYLCASSSGTRGEKLFFGSGTQLSVL.

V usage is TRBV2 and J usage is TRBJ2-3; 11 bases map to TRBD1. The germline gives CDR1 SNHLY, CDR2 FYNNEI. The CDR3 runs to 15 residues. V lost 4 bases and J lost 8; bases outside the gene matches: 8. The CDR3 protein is CASSALGQGDPTQYF. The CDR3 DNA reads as TGTGCCAGCAGTGCTCTGGGACAGGGGGACCCTACGCAGTATTTT. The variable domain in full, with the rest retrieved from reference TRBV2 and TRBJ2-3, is EPEVTQTPSHQVTQMGQEVILRCVPISNHLYFYWYRQILGQKVEFLVSFYNNEISEKSEIFDDQFSVERPDGSNFTLKIRSTKLEDSAMYFCASSALGQGDPTQYFGPGTRLTVL.

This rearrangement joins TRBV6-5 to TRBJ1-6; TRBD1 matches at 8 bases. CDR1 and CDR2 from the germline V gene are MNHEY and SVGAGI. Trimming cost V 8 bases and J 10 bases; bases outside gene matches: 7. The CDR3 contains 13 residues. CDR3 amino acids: CASFAGGQSPLHF. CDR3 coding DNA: TGTGCCAGCTTTGCAGGGGGCCAGTCACCCCTCCACTTT.

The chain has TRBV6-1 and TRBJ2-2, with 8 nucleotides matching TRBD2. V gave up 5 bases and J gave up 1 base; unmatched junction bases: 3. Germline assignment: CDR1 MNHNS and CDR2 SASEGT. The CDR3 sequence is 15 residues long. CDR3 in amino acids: CASSTLAGNTGELFF. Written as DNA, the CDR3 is TGTGCCAGCAGTACTCTAGCGGGGAACACCGGGGAGCTGTTTTTT.